The 6 T cell receptor beta chains below all came from one sample that was sequenced in a study of CD8+CD57+ T cells in acquired aplastic anemia. Both TCR beta VDJ combination and CDR3 sequence profiling were carried out. Genomic DNA was the template for this profiling. MiXCR was run by TCRdb on the reads, yielding one entry per CDR3 protein. This sample has about 160,000 distinct CDR3 sequences; less than 60% occur once, and the top ten carry 2.5% to 3.5%. Patients who underwent sequencing had shown CD8+CD57+ cell expansion by flow cytometry. The material sequenced was sorted CD4+, CD8+, or CD8+CD57+ T cells (not recorded which) from PBMCs. The receptors stem from a human donor with aplastic anemia.

The chain joins TRBV7-9 to TRBJ1-2; D remains ambiguous. Germline assignment: CDR1 SEHNR and CDR2 FQNEAQ (reference sequence). V was cut by 1 base and J by 4 bases, with 7 bases left in between. This CDR3 is 13 amino acids long. Written as DNA, the CDR3 is TGTGCCAGCAGCTTAGGGGTTGGCTATGGCTACACCTTC. Translating gives CASSLGVGYGYTF.

The CDR3 region is CASSPSDRGRTEAFF. The CDR3 DNA reads TGTGCCAGCAGCCCATCCGACAGGGGGCGGACTGAAGCTTTCTTT. The V and J genes are TRBV7-9 and TRBJ1-1, with 10 bases that match TRBD1. Per germline, CDR1 SEHNR and CDR2 FQNEAQ (reference sequence). CDR3 length equals 15 residues. Unmatched junction bases numbered 8, after V lost 5 bases and J lost 5 bases. The full variable domain, in which reference TRBV7-9 and TRBJ1-1 provide the parts outside the CDR3, is DTGVSQNPRHKITKRGQNVTFRCDPISEHNRLYWYRQTLGQGPEFLTYFQNEAQLEKSRLLSDRFSAERPKGSFSTLEIQRTEQGDSAMYLCASSPSDRGRTEAFFGQGTRLTVV.

The rearrangement links TRBV24-1 to TRBJ2-1; tentatively, D is TRBD1 or TRBD2 (5 bases each). Looked up from germline, CDR1 is KGHDR and CDR2 is SFDVKD. V lost 4 bases and J lost 9, with 18 bases in between. The CDR3 totals 15 residues. CDR3 nucleotides: TGTGCCACCAGTGACCCCGCCGGGACCGGAGGTGAGCAGTTCTTC. This sequence encodes CATSDPAGTGGEQFF.

This clonotype was seen many times. The chain is built from TRBV7-2 and TRBJ2-7, with TRBD1 identical over 7 bases. V gave up 5 bases and J gave up 2 bases; unmatched junction bases: 9. CDR1 and CDR2 (germline): SGHTA, FQGNSA. The CDR3 has 15 amino acids. In DNA, the CDR3 is TGTGCCAGCAGCCGAGACAGGGCCCAGGCCTACGAGCAGTACTTC. Amino acids: CASSRDRAQAYEQYF. The variable domain in full, completed from reference TRBV7-2 and TRBJ2-7, reads GAGVSQSPSNKVTEKGKDVELRCDPISGHTALYWYRQSLGQGLEFLIYFQGNSAPDKSGLPSDRFSAERTGGSVSTLTIQRTQQEDSAVYLCASSRDRAQAYEQYFGPGTRLTVT.

The chain employs TRBV2 and TRBJ1-1; D possibly corresponds to TRBD1 (5 bases). CDR1 is SNHLY and CDR2 is FYNNEI in the germline V gene. CDR3 length equals 12 residues. Deletions cut 6 bases from V and 8 bases from J, with 13 bases between. CDR3 residues: CASRRTGLEAFF. CDR3 nucleotide sequence: TGTGCCAGCAGACGGACGGGACTAGAAGCTTTCTTT.

This clonotype was seen at least ten times. The chain has TRBV20-1 and TRBJ2-3; D call uncertain. This CDR3 spans 13 amino acids. V was clipped by 6 bases and J by 5 bases, with 15 bases between them. Germline V lookup: CDR1 DFQATT, CDR2 SNEGSKA (reference sequence). The CDR3 region is CSARFRAEDTQYF. The CDR3 nucleotides read TGCAGTGCCCGCTTTCGGGCCGAAGATACGCAGTATTTT.